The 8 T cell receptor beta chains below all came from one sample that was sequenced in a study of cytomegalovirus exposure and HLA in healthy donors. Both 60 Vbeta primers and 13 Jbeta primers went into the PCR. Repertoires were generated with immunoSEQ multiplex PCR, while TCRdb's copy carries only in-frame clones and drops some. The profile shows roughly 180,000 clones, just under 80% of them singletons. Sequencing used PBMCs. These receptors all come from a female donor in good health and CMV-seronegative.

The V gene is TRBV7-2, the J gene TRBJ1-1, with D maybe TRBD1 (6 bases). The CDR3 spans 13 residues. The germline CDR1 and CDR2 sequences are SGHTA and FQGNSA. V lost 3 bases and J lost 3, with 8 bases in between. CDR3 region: CASSFSGDTEAFF. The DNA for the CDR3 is TGTGCCAGCAGCTTCTCAGGGGACACTGAAGCTTTCTTT.

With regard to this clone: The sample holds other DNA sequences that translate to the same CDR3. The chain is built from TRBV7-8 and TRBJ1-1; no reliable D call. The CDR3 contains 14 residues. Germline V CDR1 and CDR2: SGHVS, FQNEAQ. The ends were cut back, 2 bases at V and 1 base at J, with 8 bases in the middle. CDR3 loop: CASSLNRGNTEAFF. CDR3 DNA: TGTGCCAGCAGCTTAAATAGAGGGAACACTGAAGCTTTCTTT.

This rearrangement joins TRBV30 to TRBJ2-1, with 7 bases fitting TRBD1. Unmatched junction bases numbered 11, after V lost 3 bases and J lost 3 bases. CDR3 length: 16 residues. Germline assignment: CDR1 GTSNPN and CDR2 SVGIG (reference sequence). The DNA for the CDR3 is TGTGCCTGGAGACCCCTTGGACAGGTTTTCTACAATGAGCAGTTCTTC. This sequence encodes CAWRPLGQVFYNEQFF.

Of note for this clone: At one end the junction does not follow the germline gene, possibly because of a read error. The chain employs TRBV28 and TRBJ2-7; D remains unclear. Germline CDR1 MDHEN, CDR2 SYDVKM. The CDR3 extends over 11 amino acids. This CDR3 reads CASSFYDEVHF. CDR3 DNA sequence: TGTGCCAGCAGTTTTTATGATGAGGTCCACTTC.

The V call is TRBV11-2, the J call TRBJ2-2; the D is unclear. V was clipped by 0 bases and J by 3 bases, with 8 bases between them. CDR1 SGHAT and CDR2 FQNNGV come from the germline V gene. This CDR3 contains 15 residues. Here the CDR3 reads CASSLEGHYTGELFF. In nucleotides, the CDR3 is TGTGCCAGCAGCTTAGAGGGCCATTACACCGGGGAGCTGTTTTTT. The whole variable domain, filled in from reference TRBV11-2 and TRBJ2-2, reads EAGVAQSPRYKIIEKRQSVAFWCNPISGHATLYWYQQILGQGPKLLIQFQNNGVVDDSQLPKDRFSAERLKGVDSTLKIQPAKLEDSAVYLCASSLEGHYTGELFFGEGSRLTVL.

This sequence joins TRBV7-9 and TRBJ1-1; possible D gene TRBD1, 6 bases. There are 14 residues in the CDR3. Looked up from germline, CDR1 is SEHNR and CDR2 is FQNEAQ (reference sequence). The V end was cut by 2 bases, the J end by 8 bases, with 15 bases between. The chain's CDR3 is CASSLNTQGREAFF. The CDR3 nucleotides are TGTGCCAGCAGCTTAAATACACAGGGCCGGGAAGCTTTCTTT.

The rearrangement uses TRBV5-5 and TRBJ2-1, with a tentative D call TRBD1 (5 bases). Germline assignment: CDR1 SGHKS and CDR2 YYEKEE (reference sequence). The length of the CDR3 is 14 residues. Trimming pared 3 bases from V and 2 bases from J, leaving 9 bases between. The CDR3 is CASSSWGPYNEQFF. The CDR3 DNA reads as TGTGCCAGCAGCTCCTGGGGCCCCTACAATGAGCAGTTCTTC.

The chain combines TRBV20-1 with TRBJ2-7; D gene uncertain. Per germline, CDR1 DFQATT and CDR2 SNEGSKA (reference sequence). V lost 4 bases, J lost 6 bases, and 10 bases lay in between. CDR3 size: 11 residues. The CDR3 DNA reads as TGCAGTGCTATTCGATCGAGCGAGCAGTACTTC. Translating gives CSAIRSSEQYF.